This entry lists 22 T cell receptor beta chains sequenced from one sample in a study of T cell responses to AZD1222 COVID-19 vaccine (dated by TCRdb to 2020 to 2022). Library preparation used the immunoSEQ multiplex PCR assay. TCRdb retrieved this table from immuneACCESS and kept in-frame rearrangements only. Not all clones are present; in checked studies, unresolved V genes account for under half, and no reason is known for the remainder. The sample table shows about 130,000 clones, and 75% to 90% are seen once. The ten largest clones capture roughly 3.9% of the sample. In light of the paper, this sample's time point label describes: baseline before first vaccination. Specimen: peripheral blood, collected on day 0 of AZD1222 vaccination. These receptors all come from an adult in good health.

This rearrangement joins TRBV25-1 to TRBJ1-1, with D possibly being TRBD1 (6 bases). V was shortened by 5 bases and J by 0 bases, with 19 bases between the two germline ends. The CDR3 sequence is 17 residues long. CDR1 and CDR2 from the germline V gene are MGHDK and SYGVNS. The CDR3 here is CASSPTGRVSLNTEAFF. The CDR3 DNA reads as TGTGCCAGCAGTCCAACAGGGAGGGTTTCCCTGAACACTGAAGCTTTCTTT.

The genes are TRBV5-1 and TRBJ1-4; D is possibly TRBD1 (5 bases). CDR3 size: 15 residues. Between the trimmed V and J ends, which lost 4 bases and 3 bases, there was a span of 13 bases. The germline V gene encodes CDR1 SGHRS and CDR2 YFSETQ. The CDR3 sequence is CASSVSQGANEKLFF. The CDR3 DNA follows: TGCGCCAGCAGCGTGAGTCAGGGAGCTAATGAAAAACTGTTTTTT.

The V and J genes are TRBV7-8 and TRBJ1-5; no clear D gene. CDR1 is SGHVS and CDR2 is FQNEAQ in the germline V gene. The CDR3 runs to 16 residues. V lost 1 base and J 9 bases, leaving 19 bases between the germline ends. In DNA, the CDR3 is TGTGCCAGCAGCTTAGATCCTGCTCGTGGGATGGGGCCCCAGCATTTT. Translated: CASSLDPARGMGPQHF.

J is TRBJ1-2 and V is TRBV2, with 7 bases matching TRBD1. Germline CDR1 is SNHLY and CDR2 is FYNNEI. This CDR3 has 15 residues. The ends lost 1 base at V and 5 bases at J; junction bases unmatched: 7. Here the CDR3 DNA reads TGTGCCAGCAGTGAAGTTATGAACAGGGGATATGGCTACACCTTC. This translates into CASSEVMNRGYGYTF.

As regards this clone: Other DNA sequences in this sample translate to the same CDR3. V usage is TRBV9 and J usage is TRBJ2-7, with a tentative D call TRBD1 (6 bases). CDR3 length: 15 residues. CDR1 SGDLS and CDR2 YYNGEE come from the germline V gene. Trimming left V 0 bases short and J 4 bases short, with 14 bases between. CDR3 bases: TGTGCCAGCAGCGTAGGAGGTGGGGGCCCTTACGAGCAGTACTTC. Residues: CASSVGGGGPYEQYF.

J is TRBJ2-2 and V is TRBV4-2, with 11 bases lining up with TRBD2. There are 20 residues in the CDR3. CDR1 and CDR2 from the germline V gene are LGHNA and YNFKEQ. Trimming cost V 1 base and J 4 bases; bases outside gene matches: 14. The CDR3 protein is CASSQGPLAGGRRGTGELFF. The CDR3, as DNA: TGTGCCAGCAGCCAAGGGCCCTTAGCGGGGGGGAGACGGGGCACCGGGGAGCTGTTTTTT.

This clone has only a few counts. J is TRBJ1-2 and V is TRBV5-1; D gene uncertain. V dropped 0 bases and J dropped 5 bases, with 17 bases sitting between them. Germline CDR1 SGHRS, CDR2 YFSETQ. The CDR3 is 16 amino acids. CDR3 sequence reads: CASSLAKGPLVYGYTF. CDR3 coding DNA: TGCGCCAGCAGCTTGGCGAAGGGTCCCCTAGTATATGGCTACACCTTC.

Written as DNA, the CDR3 is TGCGCCAGCAGCCCTCACAGGGACAGGGGTCAGAACACTGAAGCTTTCTTT. Its protein product is CASSPHRDRGQNTEAFF. V gene TRBV5-1 combines with J gene TRBJ1-1, with TRBD1 matching 10 bases. V lost 4 bases and J lost 1; bases outside the gene matches: 10. This CDR3 is 17 amino acids long. Germline values: CDR1 SGHRS, CDR2 YFSETQ.

J is TRBJ1-2 and V is TRBV6-1; TRBD1 matches at 8 bases. Trimming cost V 4 bases and J 0 bases; bases outside gene matches: 7. CDR3 length equals 16 residues. Germline loops: CDR1 MNHNS, CDR2 SASEGT. The CDR3 here is CASSASTGQANYGYTF. The CDR3 nucleotides are TGTGCCAGCAGTGCCTCCACGGGACAGGCTAACTATGGCTACACCTTC.

This chain joins TRBV9 and TRBJ2-3; 8 bases align to TRBD1. The germline V gene encodes CDR1 SGDLS and CDR2 YYNGEE. The CDR3 totals 17 residues. V gave up 2 bases and J gave up 6 bases; unmatched junction bases: 14. In DNA, the CDR3 is TGTGCCAGCAGCGTCCGGGACAGGACCCTTCAAAGGGATACGCAGTATTTT. Protein product: CASSVRDRTLQRDTQYF.

This clone was seen more than once but under ten times. The J gene is TRBJ2-7, the V gene TRBV7-9; no firm D call. The germline V gene has CDR1 SEHNR and CDR2 FQNEAQ (reference sequence). The germline V and J ends were trimmed by 1 base and 4 bases, with 8 bases remaining between them. This CDR3 has 13 amino acids. The CDR3 protein is CASSLGQLYEQYF. The CDR3 nucleotides read TGTGCCAGCAGCTTAGGACAATTATACGAGCAGTACTTC.

The rearrangement links TRBV2 to TRBJ2-2, with D unresolved. This CDR3 has 14 residues. Per the germline V gene, CDR1 is SNHLY and CDR2 is FYNNEI. The ends were cut back, 2 bases at V and 6 bases at J, with 10 bases in the middle. The CDR3 region is CASSELGASGELFF. CDR3 DNA: TGTGCCAGCAGTGAACTAGGCGCCTCCGGGGAGCTGTTTTTT. The variable domain in full, completed from reference TRBV2 and TRBJ2-2, reads EPEVTQTPSHQVTQMGQEVILRCVPISNHLYFYWYRQILGQKVEFLVSFYNNEISEKSEIFDDQFSVERPDGSNFTLKIRSTKLEDSAMYFCASSELGASGELFFGEGSRLTVL.

The chain employs TRBV6-5 and TRBJ1-1; D unresolved. Germline V gene lookup returns CDR1 MNHEY and CDR2 SVGAGI. Between the trimmed V and J ends, which lost 5 bases and 1 base, there was a span of 8 bases. The CDR3 has 13 amino acids. DNA of the CDR3: TGTGCCAGCAGTCGTGATGGGAACACTGAAGCTTTCTTT. Translation gives CASSRDGNTEAFF.

V usage is TRBV6-6 and J usage is TRBJ2-2; D unresolved. V lost 7 bases and J lost 2, with 14 bases in between. The CDR3 totals 15 residues. Looked up from germline, CDR1 is MNHNY and CDR2 is SVGAGI (reference sequence). CDR3 protein: CASTTIQINTGELFF. DNA for the CDR3: TGTGCCAGCACCACGATACAGATTAACACCGGGGAGCTGTTTTTT.

The chain is built from TRBV6-5 and TRBJ2-1; 7 bases line up with TRBD2. Germline lookup yields CDR1 MNHEY and CDR2 SVGAGI. CDR3 length: 14 amino acids. Trimming cost V 7 bases and J 6 bases; bases outside gene matches: 9. The CDR3, as DNA: TGTGCCAGCAACATCGGGACTACGGTCAATGAGCAGTTCTTC. Encoded protein: CASNIGTTVNEQFF.

V usage is TRBV7-3 and J usage is TRBJ1-5; D unclear. Per germline, CDR1 SGHTA and CDR2 FQGTGA. The V and J ends lost 5 bases and 7 bases respectively, with 15 bases between them. This CDR3 has 14 residues. CDR3 sequence (DNA): TGTGCCAGCAGCCTAAGGGTTATGGAGCAGCCCCAGCATTTT. Residues: CASSLRVMEQPQHF.

The chain is built from TRBV19 and TRBJ1-1; a weak D match, TRBD1 (5 bases). Trimming shortened V by 7 bases and J by 1 base, and 13 bases separated the two germline ends. CDR1 is LNHDA, CDR2 SQIVND, per germline (reference sequence). The CDR3 is 14 residues long. In DNA, the CDR3 is TGTGCCAGTATCCCAGGGATGAAGAACACTGAAGCTTTCTTT. Protein sequence: CASIPGMKNTEAFF.

This rearrangement joins TRBV6-5 to TRBJ2-5; 9 bases are a match to TRBD1. Germline CDR1 MNHEY, CDR2 SVGAGI. This CDR3 is 13 amino acids long. V lost 6 bases and J lost 4; bases outside the gene matches: 3. CDR3 region: CASRQGARETQYF. In nucleotides, the CDR3 is TGTGCCAGCAGACAGGGGGCAAGAGAGACCCAGTACTTC.

The gene calls are TRBV27 and TRBJ2-3; D not certain. This CDR3 has 14 amino acids. V lost 3 bases and J lost 0, with 7 bases in between. Germline values: CDR1 MNHEY, CDR2 SMNVEV (reference sequence). CDR3 DNA sequence: TGTGCCAGCAGTTTGGTCAGAAGCACAGATACGCAGTATTTT. Its translation is CASSLVRSTDTQYF.

The chain is built from TRBV7-3 and TRBJ1-2, with 7 bases fitting TRBD1. Trimming removed 4 bases from V and 5 bases from J; junction bases left unmatched: 16. The germline V gene has CDR1 SGHTA and CDR2 FQGTGA. This CDR3 comprises 17 residues. The CDR3 DNA sequence: TGTGCCAGCAGCTCCTCCCCCCGACAGGGTCGGACATATGGCTACACCTTC. Translating gives CASSSSPRQGRTYGYTF.

This clone was found once. The chain uses TRBV25-1 and TRBJ1-2; no reliable D call. V was trimmed by 4 bases and J by 4 bases, leaving 7 bases between them. CDR1 and CDR2 from the germline V gene are MGHDK and SYGVNS. The CDR3 totals 12 residues. The CDR3 bases are TGTGCCAGCAGTGTGGGAGTCTATGGCTACACCTTC. It translates to CASSVGVYGYTF.

This rearrangement joins TRBV5-1 to TRBJ2-2, with 10 bases matching TRBD1. The ends lost 3 bases at V and 4 bases at J; junction bases unmatched: 6. Germline V lookup: CDR1 SGHRS, CDR2 YFSETQ. This CDR3 is 16 amino acids long. CDR3 protein: CASSWGQGSGTGELFF. The CDR3 bases are TGCGCCAGCAGCTGGGGACAGGGGTCGGGCACCGGGGAGCTGTTTTTT.